Described below is a single T cell receptor beta chain sequence and its context. This clone was counted between two and nine times. It has no known antigen specificity. No base-level quality is on record; no much larger clone is a single base apart. The CDR3, cysteine through phenylalanine, is 15 amino acids long. Solely the CDR3 DNA is kept, with 45 bases framed from the first base. V and J are trimmed by 4 bases and 7 bases, and the gene matches miss 12 bases of the junction. The germline V gene gives CDR1 as MNHEY and CDR2 as SVGAGI. These data belong to a study of Ad26.COV2.S vaccination and SARS-CoV-2 variants (dated by TCRdb to 2020 to 2023). Describing the broader study: Vaccine-arm donors were drawn from COV1001, a multicentre, randomized, double-blind, placebo-controlled phase I-IIa trial of Ad26.COV2.S in healthy adults. The TCR-sequenced set comprised around 30 samples: about 19 Ad26.COV2.S vaccine recipients, 5 placebo recipients and 8 SARS-CoV-2 convalescent individuals. TCRbeta repertoire sequencing was used to assess the specificity and breadth of SARS-CoV-2-reactive T cell receptors after Ad26.COV2.S vaccination. Trial participants were randomized into five groups of five: low-dose or high-dose Ad26.COV2.S given once or twice, or placebo on both occasions. Ad26.COV2.S was given intramuscularly at 5x10^10 or 1x10^11 viral particles, as a single shot or as two shots 56 days apart. Blinding of investigators to trial group allocation was maintained during experiments and outcome assessment. What the study reported, not specific to this receptor: Comparable non-spike TCR breadth was observed between vaccine and placebo recipients, consistent with only spike being contained in the vaccine. Substantial breadth of spike-specific CD8+ and CD4+ T cell responses was reported after vaccination. The study was not powered for comparison of responses between vaccine doses or regimens. Higher spike-specific TCR breadth was observed in Ad26.COV2.S recipients than in placebo recipients (P = 0.0014). It was noted by the authors that total T cell responses may have been underestimated by the TCR breadth and depth analyses.

TCRbeta CDR3 regions were sequenced with the immunoSEQ Assay. After extraction, genomic DNA underwent amplification by bias-controlled multiplex PCR, followed by high-throughput sequencing. The study's processing was this. To quantify the absolute abundance of every unique TCRbeta CDR3 region, sequences were collapsed and filtered. T cell fraction was estimated by normalization of TCRbeta template counts to usable DNA, with usable DNA being measured through amplification of reference genes present in all nucleated cells. Repertoire TCRs were annotated as SARS-CoV-2-specific by exact matching of V gene, CDR3 amino acid sequence and J gene to a known reactive TCR set. MIRA supplied the reference SARS-CoV-2 TCR set, which was filtered for enrichment in COVID-19-positive ImmuneCODE repertoires so that public or cross-reactive TCRs were removed. Using the MIRA antigens, annotated TCRs were further analysed by specific ORF or by position within an ORF. Breadth was defined as annotated unique rearrangements over total unique productive rearrangements; depth was the summed frequency of those rearrangements. Two-sided Wilcoxon rank-sum tests were applied when comparing TCR breadth between groups. TCRdb retrieved this table from immuneACCESS and kept in-frame rearrangements only. Not all clones are present; in checked studies, unresolved V genes account for under half, and no reason is known for the remainder. From that table come the V and J calls and clone size; the DNA was used to work out D and trimming. The sample table shows approximately 420,000 clones, and roughly 90% are seen once. The ten most abundant clones make up around 3.6% of the sample.

The intended sense of this specimen's treatment or condition label: over 15 received Ad26.COV2.S at low or high dose, single or two shots; roughly five received placebo; per-sample allocation not given. Repertoires of vaccine and placebo recipients were sequenced from samples taken on day 63 after the first injection. Cohort 1b enrolled 20 to 30 adults aged 18-55 years at a single site in Boston, USA, between 29 July and 7 August 2020. Ad26.COV2.S was a replication-incompetent adenovirus type 26 vector that expressed a prefusion-stabilized SARS-CoV-2 spike protein derived from the original Wuhan strain.

Sample: peripheral blood, taken in a trial of Ad26.COV2.S vaccine versus placebo. The TCR was taken from a person aged 18 to 59 who received the Ad26.COV2.S COVID-19 vaccine or a placebo. This chain is built from TRBV6-5 and TRBJ2-5; the central 7 bases match TRBD2. The CDR3 amino acid sequence is: CASSLTSVVRGTQYF. The nucleotide sequence reads TGTGCCAGCAGTTTAACTAGCGTTGTAAGGGGGACCCAGTACTTC.